This TCR beta chain appears in the sequencing data of a study of T cells in Graves' hyperthyroidism and ophthalmopathy. This clonotype was seen at least ten times. The antigen remains undetermined. Study findings and constraints: Most clonotypes that expanded in the thyroid above 0.001 also showed up in blood. The model foresaw ophthalmopathy a median about 6.1 months prior to onset.

V lost 9 bases and J 0 bases, leaving 11 bases between the germline ends. This CDR3 comprises 13 residues. CDR1 and CDR2 from the germline V gene are MDHEN and SYDVKM. Regions amplified from RNA transcripts were the TCR beta CDR3 regions. First-round RT-PCR of the TCR CDR3 relied on the HTBI primer set. Each CDR3 protein gets one entry after TCRdb re-called the multiplex PCR reads with MiXCR. The sample has roughly 600,000 distinct CDR3 sequences, roughly 15% seen once. The chain uses TRBV28 and TRBJ1-2, with D possibly being TRBD1 (6 bases). The receptor's source is a woman aged 45 to 65 with Graves' ophthalmopathy. The specimen sequenced was blood. CDR3 region: CASRTEPNYGYTF. DNA for the CDR3: TGTGCCAGTAGGACAGAACCTAACTATGGCTACACCTTC.